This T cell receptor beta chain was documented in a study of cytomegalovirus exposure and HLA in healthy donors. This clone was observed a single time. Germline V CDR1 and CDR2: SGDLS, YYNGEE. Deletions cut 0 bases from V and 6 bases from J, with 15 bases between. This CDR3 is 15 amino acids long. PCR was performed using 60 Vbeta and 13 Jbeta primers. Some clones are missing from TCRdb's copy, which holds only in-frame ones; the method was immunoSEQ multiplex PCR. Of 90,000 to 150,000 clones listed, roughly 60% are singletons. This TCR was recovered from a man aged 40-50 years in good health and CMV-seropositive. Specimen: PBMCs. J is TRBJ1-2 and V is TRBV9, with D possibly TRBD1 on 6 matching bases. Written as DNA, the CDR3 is TGTGCCAGCAGCGTAGCGGGACACCAAGCGGATGGCTACACCTTC. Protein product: CASSVAGHQADGYTF.